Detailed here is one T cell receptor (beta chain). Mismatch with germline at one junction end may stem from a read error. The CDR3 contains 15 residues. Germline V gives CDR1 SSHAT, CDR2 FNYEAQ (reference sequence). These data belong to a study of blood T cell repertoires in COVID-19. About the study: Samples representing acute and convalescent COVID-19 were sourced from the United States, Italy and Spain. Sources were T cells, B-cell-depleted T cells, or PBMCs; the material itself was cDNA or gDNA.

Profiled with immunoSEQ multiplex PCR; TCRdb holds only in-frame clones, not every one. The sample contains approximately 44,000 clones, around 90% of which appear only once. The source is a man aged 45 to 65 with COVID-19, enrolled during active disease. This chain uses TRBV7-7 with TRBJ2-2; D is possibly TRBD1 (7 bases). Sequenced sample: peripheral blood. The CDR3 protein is CASSSQGGDTGELFF. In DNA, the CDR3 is TGTGCTAGCAGCTCGCAGGGGGGAGACACCGGGGAGCTGTTTTTT. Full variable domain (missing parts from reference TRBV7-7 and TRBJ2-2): GAGVSQSPRYKVTKRGQDVTLRCDPISSHATLYWYQQALGQGPEFLTYFNYEAQPDKSGLPSDRFSAERPEGSISTLTIQRTEQRDSAMYRCASSSQGGDTGELFFGEGSRLTVL.